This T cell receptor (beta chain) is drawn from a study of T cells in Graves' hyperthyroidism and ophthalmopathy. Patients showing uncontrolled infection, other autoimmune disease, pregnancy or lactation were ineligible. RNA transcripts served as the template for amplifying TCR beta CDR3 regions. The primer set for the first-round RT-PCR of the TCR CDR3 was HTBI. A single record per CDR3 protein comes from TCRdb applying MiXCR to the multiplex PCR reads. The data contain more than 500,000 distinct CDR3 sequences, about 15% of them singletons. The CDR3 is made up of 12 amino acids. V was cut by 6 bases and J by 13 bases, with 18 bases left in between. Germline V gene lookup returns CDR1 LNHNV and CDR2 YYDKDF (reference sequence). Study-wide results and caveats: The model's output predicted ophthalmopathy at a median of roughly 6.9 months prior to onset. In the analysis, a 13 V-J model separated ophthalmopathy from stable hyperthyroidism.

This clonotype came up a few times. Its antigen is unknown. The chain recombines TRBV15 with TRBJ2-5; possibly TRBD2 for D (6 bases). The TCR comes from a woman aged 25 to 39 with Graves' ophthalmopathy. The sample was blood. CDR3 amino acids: CATSLLGRPPYF. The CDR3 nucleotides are TGTGCCACCAGTCTCCTTGGGAGGCCTCCGTACTTC.